This TCR beta chain was captured in a study of neurological immune-mediated disorders. The controls, all healthy individuals, were blood bank volunteers in Maryland, USA. The starting material, 2 million PBMCs stored at -80 C, gave rise to the unsorted libraries. CDR1 and CDR2 (germline): MNHNS, SASEGT. The CDR3 is 14 residues long. In every sequencing run, more than 170 million TCR-beta sequences were generated from 15-18 subjects. One entry per CDR3 protein, called by TCRdb with MiXCR from the 5' RACE reads. The repertoire holds about 79,000 distinct CDR3 sequences, with roughly 15% as singletons. A note on this clonotype: A junction boundary mismatches the germline segment, possibly from a read error.

This TCR was recovered from a woman between 45 and 60 years old in good health. This chain connects TRBV6-1 to TRBJ2-7; no clear D gene. Sequenced input: PBMCs. The CDR3 sequence is CVSSTGRFSYEQYF. In nucleotides, the CDR3 is TGTGTCAGCAGCACTGGCCGCTTCTCCTACGAGCAGTACTTC.